The clone carrying this T cell receptor beta chain was picked up a small number of times. Its antigen is not identified. The treatment: therapeutic diphenylcyclopropenone sensitization with weekly scalp DPC. The CDR3 spans 17 residues. Per the germline V gene, CDR1 is SQVTM and CDR2 is ANQGSEA. The ends lost 4 bases at V and 0 bases at J; junction bases unmatched: 10. These data come from a study of human T cells and chemical hapten exposure. The study's library attached unique molecular identifiers to single cDNA molecules. TCRdb redid the calling of the reads with MiXCR, one entry per CDR3 protein. The sample lists approximately 4,900 distinct CDR3 sequences; around 51% were seen once. Whole-study findings and limits: There was no change with DPC sensitization in TCRs above 1 in 1000 frequency.

The V gene is TRBV29-1, the J gene TRBJ2-1, with TRBD1 matching 9 bases. The receptor comes from an adult with alopecia areata. Some clones in this sample may be carry-over from other donors' samples. This table probably holds off-target reads from a library built for another chain. The source was whole blood, collected before DPC sensitization or 2, 6, or about 24 weeks after (not recorded which). The CDR3 region has the DNA TGCAGCGTTGGGGGGACAGGGACCGGGCACTCCTACAATGAGCAGTTCTTC. Translation: CSVGGTGTGHSYNEQFF.